A single sample is the source of the 5 T cell receptor beta chains below, sequenced in a study of CD8+ T cells in alopecia areata. Following RNA extraction, reverse transcription yielded cDNA that acted as the sequencing template. Generated by immunoSEQ multiplex PCR, the TCRdb table keeps only in-frame clones and is missing some. Seen here are about 200,000 clones, 58% observed once, and the top ten hold roughly 5%. The treatment: oral pan-JAK inhibitor, 5-10 mg twice daily. The sequenced sample was CD4+ T cells sorted from blood, obtained at week 24, from a patient treated with tofacitinib. These receptors were obtained from a human donor with alopecia areata.

The genes are TRBV4-1 and TRBJ2-2; no definite D call. This CDR3 is 17 amino acids long. Trimming removed 0 bases from V and 1 base from J, with 12 bases in between. CDR1 and CDR2 (germline): MGHRA, YSYEKL. As DNA, the CDR3 is TGCGCCAGCAGCCAAGATAGGTGGCTAGGGAACACCGGGGAGCTGTTTTTT. The encoded protein is CASSQDRWLGNTGELFF.

This clone was seen many times. The chain employs TRBV11-1 and TRBJ2-5, with 8 bases aligning to TRBD1. The length of the CDR3 is 16 residues. From germline, CDR1 is SGHAT and CDR2 FQDESV (reference sequence). Unmatched junction bases numbered 10, after V lost 5 bases and J lost 2 bases. This chain's CDR3 is CASSPAQGVPQETQYF. In DNA form, the CDR3 reads TGTGCCAGCAGCCCCGCACAGGGGGTACCTCAAGAGACCCAGTACTTC.

A few counts support this clone. The J gene is TRBJ1-2, the V gene TRBV6-6, with 7 bases aligning to TRBD1. The germline gives CDR1 MNHNY, CDR2 SVGAGI (reference sequence). The CDR3 has 15 amino acids. Trimming at V came to 2 bases and at J to 0 bases, leaving 3 bases not matched to a gene. CDR3 coding DNA: TGTGCCAGCAGTTACGGGGACAGAGCTAACTATGGCTACACCTTC. It specifies CASSYGDRANYGYTF.

The V gene is TRBV29-1, the J gene TRBJ2-3, with TRBD1 matching 7 bases. The CDR3 consists of 14 residues. Losses at the gene ends were 8 bases for V and 0 bases for J; bases not matched to a gene: 8. From germline, CDR1 is SQVTM and CDR2 ANQGSEA. DNA of the CDR3: TGCAGCTCTACTGACAGGGTTAGCACAGATACGCAGTATTTT. It translates to CSSTDRVSTDTQYF.

This chain joins TRBV5-1 and TRBJ1-2, with D perhaps TRBD1 (6 bases). Germline V gene sequence: CDR1 SGHRS, CDR2 YFSETQ. The CDR3 sequence is 15 residues long. V lost 0 bases and J lost 5, with 14 bases in between. CDR3 sequence: CASSLEAGVSYGYTF. The DNA of the CDR3 is TGCGCCAGCAGCTTGGAAGCAGGGGTCTCTTATGGCTACACCTTC.